Below, one T cell receptor (beta chain) is given with its context. Germline V gives CDR1 MNHEY, CDR2 SMNVEV (reference sequence). The CDR3 covers 13 residues. V was pared by 4 bases and J by 7 bases, with 10 bases between. These data come from a study of blood T cell repertoires in COVID-19. Overall study: COVID-19 samples from acute and convalescent phases originated in the United States, Italy and Spain. Nucleic acid was either cDNA or gDNA, and it came from T cells, B-cell-depleted T cells, or PBMCs.

In the original workflow: Using reference gene primer amplification, nucleated cell counts were estimated. Produced via immunoSEQ multiplex PCR; TCRdb's table is partial and in-frame only. The DNA was the basis for D and trimming; V, J and clone size are from that table. The table lists approximately 220,000 clones, around 83% of them singletons. This TCR was recovered from a woman aged 45-60 years with acute or convalescent COVID-19. V usage is TRBV27 and J usage is TRBJ2-2; possibly TRBD1 for D (5 bases). The sample was peripheral blood. The CDR3 sequence: CASSSWGSGELFF. CDR3 nucleotide sequence: TGTGCCAGCAGTTCGTGGGGCAGCGGGGAGCTGTTTTTT.